These 3 T cell receptor beta chains came from one sample sequenced in a study of CD4+ T cells in melanoma. Assay: immunoSEQ multiplex PCR; the TCRdb copy retains only in-frame clones and omits some. The table lists about 50,000 clones, about 88% of them singletons, with 12% in the top ten. Sequenced material: peripheral blood. All receptors come from a human donor with melanoma.

The rearrangement links TRBV6-4 to TRBJ1-2; D uncertain. Between the trimmed V and J ends, which lost 2 bases and 4 bases, there was a span of 8 bases. In germline, CDR1 is MRHNA, CDR2 SNTAGT. CDR3 size: 13 residues. CDR3 bases: TGTGCCAGCAGTGACAGTGCGGGCTATGGCTACACCTTC. Translated, it gives CASSDSAGYGYTF.

V usage is TRBV5-1 and J usage is TRBJ1-1; a possible D gene is TRBD1 (5 bases). Germline values: CDR1 SGHRS, CDR2 YFSETQ. The CDR3 is made up of 14 amino acids. With 2 bases removed from V and 3 bases from J, the gap between germline ends came to 11 bases. CDR3 sequence reads: CASSFRRGDTEAFF. The CDR3 DNA is TGCGCCAGCAGCTTTAGACGGGGGGACACTGAAGCTTTCTTT.

This rearrangement joins TRBV11-3 to TRBJ1-6; no clear D. V lost 5 bases and J 7 bases, leaving 15 bases between the germline ends. This CDR3 spans 15 amino acids. Germline CDR1 reads SGHNT; CDR2 reads YENEEA. CDR3 loop: CASSPSRGANSPLHF. The DNA for the CDR3 is TGTGCCAGCAGCCCTTCACGGGGAGCGAATTCACCCCTCCACTTT.